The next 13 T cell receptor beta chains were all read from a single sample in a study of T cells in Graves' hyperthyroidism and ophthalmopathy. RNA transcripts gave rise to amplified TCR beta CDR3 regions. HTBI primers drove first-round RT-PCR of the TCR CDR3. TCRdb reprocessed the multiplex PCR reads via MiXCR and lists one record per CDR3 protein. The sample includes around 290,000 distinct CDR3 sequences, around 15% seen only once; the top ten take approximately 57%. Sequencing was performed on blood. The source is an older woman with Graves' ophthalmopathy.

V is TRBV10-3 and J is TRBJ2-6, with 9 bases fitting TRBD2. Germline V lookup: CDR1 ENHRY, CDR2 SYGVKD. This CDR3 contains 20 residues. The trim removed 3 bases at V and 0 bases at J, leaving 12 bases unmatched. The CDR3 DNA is TGTGCCATCAGTGATACGGGACTAGCCGGATTTAGCTCTGGGGCCAACGTCCTGACTTTC. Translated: CAISDTGLAGFSSGANVLTF.

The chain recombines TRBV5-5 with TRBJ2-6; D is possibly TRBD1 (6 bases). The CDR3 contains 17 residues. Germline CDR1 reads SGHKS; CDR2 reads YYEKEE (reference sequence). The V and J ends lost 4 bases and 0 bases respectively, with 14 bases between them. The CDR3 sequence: CASSPTGGNSGANVLTF. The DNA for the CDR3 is TGTGCCAGCAGCCCGACAGGTGGAAACTCTGGGGCCAACGTCCTGACTTTC.

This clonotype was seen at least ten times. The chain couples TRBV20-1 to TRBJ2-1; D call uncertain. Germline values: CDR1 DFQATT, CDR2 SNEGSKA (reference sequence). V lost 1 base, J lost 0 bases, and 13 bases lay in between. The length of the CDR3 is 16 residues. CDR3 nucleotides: TGCAGTGCTAGAGCGTGGGCAGGCCTCTCCTACAATGAGCAGTTCTTC. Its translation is CSARAWAGLSYNEQFF.

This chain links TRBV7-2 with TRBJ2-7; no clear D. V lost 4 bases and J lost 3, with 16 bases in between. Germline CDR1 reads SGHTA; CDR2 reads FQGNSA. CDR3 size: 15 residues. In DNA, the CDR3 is TGTGCCAGCAGCTCCGCCGCGATAGAAGGCTACGAGCAGTACTTC. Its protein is CASSSAAIEGYEQYF.

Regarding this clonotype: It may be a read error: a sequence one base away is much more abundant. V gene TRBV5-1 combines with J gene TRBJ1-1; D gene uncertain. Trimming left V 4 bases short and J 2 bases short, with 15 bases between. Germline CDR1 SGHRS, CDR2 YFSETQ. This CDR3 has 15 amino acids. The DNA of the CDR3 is TGCGCCAGCAGCCGTACCCGGGAAAAAAACACTGAAGCTTTCTTT. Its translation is CASSRTREKNTEAFF.

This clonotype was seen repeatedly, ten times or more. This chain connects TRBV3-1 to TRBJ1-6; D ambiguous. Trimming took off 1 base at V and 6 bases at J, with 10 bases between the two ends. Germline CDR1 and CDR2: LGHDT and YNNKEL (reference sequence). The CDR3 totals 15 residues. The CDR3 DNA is TGTGCCAGCAGCCAAGGGCAAGTGATTAATTCACCCCTCCACTTT. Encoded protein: CASSQGQVINSPLHF.

The CDR3 DNA sequence: TGCGCCAGCAGCTTGACTAGCGTGAATGAGCAGTTCTTC. This codes for CASSLTSVNEQFF. This chain uses TRBV5-1 with TRBJ2-1, with 7 bases that match TRBD2. Germline CDR1 SGHRS, CDR2 YFSETQ. V shed 1 base, J shed 7 bases, and the junction held 2 bases outside the gene matches. CDR3 length: 13 amino acids.

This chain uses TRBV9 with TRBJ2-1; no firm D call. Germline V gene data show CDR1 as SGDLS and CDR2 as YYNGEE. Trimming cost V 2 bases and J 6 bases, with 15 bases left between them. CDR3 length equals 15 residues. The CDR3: CASSVGWRGSNEQFF. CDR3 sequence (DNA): TGTGCCAGCAGCGTGGGCTGGCGCGGATCCAATGAGCAGTTCTTC.

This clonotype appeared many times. DNA for the CDR3: TGTGCCAGCACCCACAGCTTCGCGCAGTATTTT. Translation: CASTHSFAQYF. The chain has TRBV28 and TRBJ2-3; D call uncertain. V lost 7 bases, J lost 10 bases, and 12 bases lay in between. Per the germline V gene, CDR1 is MDHEN and CDR2 is SYDVKM. The CDR3 contains 11 residues.

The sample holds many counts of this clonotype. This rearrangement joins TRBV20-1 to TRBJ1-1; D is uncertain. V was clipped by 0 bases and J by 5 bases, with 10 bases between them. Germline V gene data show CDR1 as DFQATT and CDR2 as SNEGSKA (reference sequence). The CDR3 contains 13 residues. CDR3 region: CSARDLLGTEAFF. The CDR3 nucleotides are TGCAGTGCTAGAGATCTTCTGGGTACTGAAGCTTTCTTT.

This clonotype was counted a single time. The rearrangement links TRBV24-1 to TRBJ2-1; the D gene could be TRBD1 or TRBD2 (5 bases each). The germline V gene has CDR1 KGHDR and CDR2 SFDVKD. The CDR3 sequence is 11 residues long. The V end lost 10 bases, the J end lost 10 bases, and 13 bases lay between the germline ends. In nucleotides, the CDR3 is TGTGCCACGGGGACGTCTAACGAGCAGTTCTTC. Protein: CATGTSNEQFF.

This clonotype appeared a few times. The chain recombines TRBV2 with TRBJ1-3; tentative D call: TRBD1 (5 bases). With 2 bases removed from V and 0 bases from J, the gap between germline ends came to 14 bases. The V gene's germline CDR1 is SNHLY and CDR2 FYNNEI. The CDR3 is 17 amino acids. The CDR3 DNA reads TGTGCCAGCAGTGAAAAAGGGGTTTTGACCTCTGGAAACACCATATATTTT. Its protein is CASSEKGVLTSGNTIYF.

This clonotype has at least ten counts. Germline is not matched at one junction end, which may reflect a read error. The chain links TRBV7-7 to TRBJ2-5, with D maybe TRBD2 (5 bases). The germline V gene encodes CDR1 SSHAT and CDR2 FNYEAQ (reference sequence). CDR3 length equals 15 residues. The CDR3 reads CASSLWASGEATQYF. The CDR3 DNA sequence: TGTGCTAGCAGCTTGTGGGCGAGCGGCGAAGCGACCCAGTACTTC. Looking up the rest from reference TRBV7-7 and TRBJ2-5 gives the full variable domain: GAGVSQSPRYKVTKRGQDVTLRCDPISSHATLYWYQQALGQGPEFLTYFNYEAQPDKSGLPSDRFSAERPEGSISTLTIQRTEQRDSAMYRCASSLWASGEATQYFGPGTRLLVL.